The clone carrying this TCR beta chain came up a few times. Trimming pared 7 bases from V and 1 base from J, leaving 4 bases between. The CDR3 has 11 amino acids. The germline V gene has CDR1 ENHRY and CDR2 SYGVKD. The sample, about 10 milliliters of peripheral blood, was drawn from each donor. Total RNA extracted from each sample amounted to at least 6 micrograms. The record originates from a study of blood T cells in healthy people across ages. A second roughly 7 to 12 cycle PCR used barcoded and J-beta primers. A minimum of 2.5 million CDR3-containing paired-end reads was obtained for each sample. MiXCR, run by TCRdb on the 5' RACE reads, gives a single entry per CDR3 protein. Here the sample spans around 620,000 distinct CDR3 sequences, roughly 28% being singletons.

The chain recombines TRBV10-3 with TRBJ1-1; the D is unclear. Specimen: blood. This sequence was found in a woman in her sixties or seventies in good health. The CDR3 DNA reads TGTGCCATCATGGCGAACACTGAAGCTTTCTTT. Its translation is CAIMANTEAFF.